The T cell receptor beta chain under discussion was sequenced for a study of T cell responses to AZD1222 COVID-19 vaccine. Germline V gene sequence: CDR1 SGHAT, CDR2 FQNNGV. The CDR3 extends over 14 amino acids. Trimming removed 1 base from V and 3 bases from J, with 10 bases in between. In its sample, this clone was seen a few times. Its specificity is not known. Repertoires were generated with immunoSEQ multiplex PCR, while TCRdb's copy carries only in-frame clones and drops some. In the table there are approximately 92,000 clones, approximately 90% of which are singletons. Study-wide findings and caveats: Reports say nearly half of spike-specific TCRs go after unmutated variant regions. Clonal diversity was possibly underestimated, and white British individuals and females predominated among donors. The breadth and depth of Spike-specific TCRs increased once two AZD1222 doses had been given.

The chain uses TRBV11-2 and TRBJ2-7; tentative D call: TRBD1 (7 bases). The specimen comprised peripheral blood, sampled on day 0 of AZD1222 vaccination. The receptor's source is an adult in good health. In DNA form, the CDR3 reads TGTGCCAGCAGCTTAGGACAGGGAGGCTACGAGCAGTACTTC. Translated, it gives CASSLGQGGYEQYF.